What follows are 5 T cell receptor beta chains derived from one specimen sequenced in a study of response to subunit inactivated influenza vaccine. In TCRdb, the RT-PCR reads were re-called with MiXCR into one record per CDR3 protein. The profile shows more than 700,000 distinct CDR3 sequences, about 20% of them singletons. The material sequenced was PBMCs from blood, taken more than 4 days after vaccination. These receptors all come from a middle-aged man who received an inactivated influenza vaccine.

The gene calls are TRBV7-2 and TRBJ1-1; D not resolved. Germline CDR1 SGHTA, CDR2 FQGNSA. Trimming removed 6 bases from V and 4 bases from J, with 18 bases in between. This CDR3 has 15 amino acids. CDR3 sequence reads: CASSPVVGQFTEAFF. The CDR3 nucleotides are TGTGCCAGCAGTCCCGTGGTAGGGCAGTTCACTGAAGCTTTCTTT.

CDR3 residues: CASSHQTGHYEQYF. The CDR3 nucleotides read TGCGCCAGCAGCCACCAGACAGGACACTACGAGCAGTACTTC. J is TRBJ2-7 and V is TRBV4-1; a possible D gene is TRBD1 (6 bases). The V end lost 3 bases, the J end lost 3 bases, and 12 bases lay between the germline ends. CDR1 is MGHRA and CDR2 is YSYEKL in the germline V gene. This CDR3 has 14 amino acids.

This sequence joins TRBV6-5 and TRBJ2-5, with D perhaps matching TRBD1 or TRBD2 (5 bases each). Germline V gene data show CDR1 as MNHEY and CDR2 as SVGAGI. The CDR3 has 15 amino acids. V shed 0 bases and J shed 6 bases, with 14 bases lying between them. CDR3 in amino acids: CASSYSTAGRQTQYF. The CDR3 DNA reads TGTGCCAGCAGTTACTCGACGGCAGGGAGACAGACCCAGTACTTC.

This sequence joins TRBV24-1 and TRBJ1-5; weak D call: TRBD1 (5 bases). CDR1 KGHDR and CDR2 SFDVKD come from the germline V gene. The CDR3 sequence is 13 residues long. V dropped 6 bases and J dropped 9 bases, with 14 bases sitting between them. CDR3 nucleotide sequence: TGTGCCACCAGTTCCGGGGGTACGGCGCCCCAGCATTTT. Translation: CATSSGGTAPQHF.

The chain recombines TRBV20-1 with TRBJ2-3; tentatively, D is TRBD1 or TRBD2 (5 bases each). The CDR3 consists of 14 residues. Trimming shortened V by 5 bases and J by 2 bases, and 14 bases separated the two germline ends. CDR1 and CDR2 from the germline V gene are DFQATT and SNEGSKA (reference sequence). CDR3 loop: CSAPVGTNTDTQYF. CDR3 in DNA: TGCAGTGCTCCGGTCGGGACCAACACAGATACGCAGTATTTT.